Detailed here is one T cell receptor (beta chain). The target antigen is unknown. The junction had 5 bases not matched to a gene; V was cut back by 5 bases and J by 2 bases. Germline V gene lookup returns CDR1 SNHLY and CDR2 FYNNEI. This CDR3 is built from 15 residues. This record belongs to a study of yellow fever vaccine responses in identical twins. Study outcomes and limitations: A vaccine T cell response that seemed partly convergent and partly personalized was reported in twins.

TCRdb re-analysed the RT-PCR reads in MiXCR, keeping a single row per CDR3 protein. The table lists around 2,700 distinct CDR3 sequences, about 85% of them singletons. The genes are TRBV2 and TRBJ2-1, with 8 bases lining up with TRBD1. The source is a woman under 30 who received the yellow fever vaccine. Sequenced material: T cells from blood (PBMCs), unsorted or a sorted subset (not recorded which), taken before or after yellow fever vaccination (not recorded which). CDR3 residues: CASSQGQGPYNEQFF. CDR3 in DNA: TGTGCCAGCAGTCAAGGACAGGGTCCCTACAATGAGCAGTTCTTC.